What follows are 8 T cell receptor beta chains derived from one specimen sequenced in a study of T cells in Graves' hyperthyroidism and ophthalmopathy. RNA transcripts gave rise to amplified TCR beta CDR3 regions. The TCR CDR3 first-round RT-PCR relied on the HTBI primer set. Each CDR3 protein is one row after TCRdb ran MiXCR on the multiplex PCR reads. The data contain under 650,000 distinct CDR3 sequences, 15% to 20% of them singletons. What was sequenced was blood. These receptors originate from a woman aged 25 to 39 with Graves' hyperthyroidism.

The chain links TRBV27 to TRBJ1-2; 7 nucleotides align to TRBD1. Per germline, CDR1 MNHEY and CDR2 SMNVEV (reference sequence). There are 15 residues in the CDR3. The J segment lost 2 bases and the V segment lost 7 bases, leaving 10 bases of the junction unmatched. CDR3 bases: TGTGCCAGCACCTCAGGGGGGGGTTCCAACTATGGCTACACCTTC. Translation: CASTSGGGSNYGYTF.

This clonotype appeared many times. The genes are TRBV2 and TRBJ1-5, with D possibly TRBD1 on 6 matching bases. CDR1 and CDR2 (germline): SNHLY, FYNNEI. The CDR3 extends over 14 amino acids. V was shortened by 5 bases and J by 1 base, with 9 bases between the two germline ends. CDR3 nucleotides: TGTGCCAGCAGTCGGGGGGCCAGCAATCAGCCCCAGCATTTT. Its translation: CASSRGASNQPQHF.

The chain is built from TRBV4-2 and TRBJ2-7; D is ambiguous. The germline V gene has CDR1 LGHNA and CDR2 YNFKEQ. This CDR3 comprises 13 residues. Trimming left V 3 bases short and J 3 bases short, with 9 bases between. The CDR3 is CASSQEPGYEQYF. For the CDR3, the DNA is TGTGCCAGCAGCCAGGAGCCGGGCTACGAGCAGTACTTC.

This clonotype has a count of ten or more. The chain is built from TRBV18 and TRBJ2-1, with D possibly being TRBD1 (6 bases). This CDR3 comprises 15 residues. V was pared by 2 bases and J by 0 bases, with 8 bases between. CDR1 and CDR2 (germline): KGHSH, LQKENI. In DNA, the CDR3 is TGTGCCAGCTCACCAGGACAGAACTCCTACAATGAGCAGTTCTTC. Amino acids: CASSPGQNSYNEQFF.

This clonotype was counted ten times or more. This sequence joins TRBV29-1 and TRBJ1-1, with D possibly matching TRBD1 (5 bases). V was trimmed by 4 bases and J by 11 bases, leaving 14 bases between them. CDR3 length: 11 residues. Germline V CDR1 and CDR2: SQVTM, ANQGSEA. CDR3 in amino acids: CSVVGGVKAFF. CDR3 nucleotides: TGCAGCGTTGTGGGAGGGGTGAAGGCTTTCTTT.

Only a few counts were recorded for this clonotype. This chain uses TRBV5-4 with TRBJ2-5; D unclear. Germline V gene sequence: CDR1 SGHNT, CDR2 YYREEE (reference sequence). With 4 bases removed from V and 6 bases from J, the gap between germline ends came to 10 bases. The CDR3 runs 12 residues. The chain's CDR3 is CASSQPEKTQYF. Here the CDR3 DNA reads TGTGCCAGCAGCCAGCCGGAGAAGACCCAGTACTTC. The complete variable domain, with remaining parts taken from reference TRBV5-4 and TRBJ2-5, reads ETGVTQSPTHLIKTRGQQVTLRCSSQSGHNTVSWYQQALGQGPQFIFQYYREEENGRGNFPPRFSGLQFPNYSSELNVNALELDDSALYLCASSQPEKTQYFGPGTRLLVL.

This clonotype has at least ten counts. V and J are TRBV5-5 and TRBJ2-1, with no clear D. CDR1 and CDR2 (germline): SGHKS, YYEKEE (reference sequence). Between the trimmed V and J ends, which lost 2 bases and 7 bases, there was a span of 16 bases. The CDR3 runs to 15 residues. CDR3 residues: CASSFIVYVSNEQFF. In DNA, the CDR3 is TGTGCCAGCAGCTTTATCGTGTATGTCTCGAATGAGCAGTTCTTC.

This clonotype was seen many times. The rearrangement uses TRBV12-3 or TRBV12-4 and TRBJ1-4; D is undetermined. The CDR3 is 16 residues long. The V gene lost 0 bases and the J gene lost 5 bases, with 13 bases spanning the gap. The CDR3 DNA reads as TGTGCCAGCAGTTTAGCACCCGGGTACGAGAATGAAAAACTGTTTTTT. Translating it yields CASSLAPGYENEKLFF.